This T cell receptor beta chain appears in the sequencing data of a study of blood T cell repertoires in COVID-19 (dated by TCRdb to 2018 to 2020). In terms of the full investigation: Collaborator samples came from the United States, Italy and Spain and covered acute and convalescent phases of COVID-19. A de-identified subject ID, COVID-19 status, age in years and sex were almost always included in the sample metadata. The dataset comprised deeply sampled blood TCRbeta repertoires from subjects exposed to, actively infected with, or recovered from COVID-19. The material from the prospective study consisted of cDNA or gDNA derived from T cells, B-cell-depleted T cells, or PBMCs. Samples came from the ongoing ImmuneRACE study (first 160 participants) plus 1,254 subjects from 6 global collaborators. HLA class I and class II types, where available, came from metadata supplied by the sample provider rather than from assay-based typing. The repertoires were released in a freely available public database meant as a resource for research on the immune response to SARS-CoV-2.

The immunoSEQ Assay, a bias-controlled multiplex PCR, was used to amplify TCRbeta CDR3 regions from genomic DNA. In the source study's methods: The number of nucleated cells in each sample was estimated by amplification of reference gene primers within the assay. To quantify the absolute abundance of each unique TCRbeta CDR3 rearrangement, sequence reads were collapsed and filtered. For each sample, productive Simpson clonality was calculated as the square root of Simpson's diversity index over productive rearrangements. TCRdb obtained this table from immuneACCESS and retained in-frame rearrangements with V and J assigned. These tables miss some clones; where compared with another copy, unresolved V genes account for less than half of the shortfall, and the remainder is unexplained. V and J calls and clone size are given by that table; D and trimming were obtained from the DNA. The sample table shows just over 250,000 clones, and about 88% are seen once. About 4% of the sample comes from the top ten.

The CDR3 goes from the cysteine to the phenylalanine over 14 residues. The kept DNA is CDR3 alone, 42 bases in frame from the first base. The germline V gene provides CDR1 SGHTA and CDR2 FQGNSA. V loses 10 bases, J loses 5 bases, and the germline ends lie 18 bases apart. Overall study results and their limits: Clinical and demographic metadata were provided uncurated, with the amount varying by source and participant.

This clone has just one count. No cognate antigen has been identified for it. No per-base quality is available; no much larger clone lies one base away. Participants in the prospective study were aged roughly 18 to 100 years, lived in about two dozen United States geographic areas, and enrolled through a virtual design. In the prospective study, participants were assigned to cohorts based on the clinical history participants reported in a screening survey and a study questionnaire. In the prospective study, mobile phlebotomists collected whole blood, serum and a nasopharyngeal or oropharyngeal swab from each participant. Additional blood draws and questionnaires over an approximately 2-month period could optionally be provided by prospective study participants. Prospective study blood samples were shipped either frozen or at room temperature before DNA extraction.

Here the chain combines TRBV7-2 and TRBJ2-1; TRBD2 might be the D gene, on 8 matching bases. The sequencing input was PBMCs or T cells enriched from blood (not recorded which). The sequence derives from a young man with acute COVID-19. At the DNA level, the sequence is TGTGCCAAACAGGGGACAGCGGGAGACAATGAGCAGTTCTTC. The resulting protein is CAKQGTAGDNEQFF.